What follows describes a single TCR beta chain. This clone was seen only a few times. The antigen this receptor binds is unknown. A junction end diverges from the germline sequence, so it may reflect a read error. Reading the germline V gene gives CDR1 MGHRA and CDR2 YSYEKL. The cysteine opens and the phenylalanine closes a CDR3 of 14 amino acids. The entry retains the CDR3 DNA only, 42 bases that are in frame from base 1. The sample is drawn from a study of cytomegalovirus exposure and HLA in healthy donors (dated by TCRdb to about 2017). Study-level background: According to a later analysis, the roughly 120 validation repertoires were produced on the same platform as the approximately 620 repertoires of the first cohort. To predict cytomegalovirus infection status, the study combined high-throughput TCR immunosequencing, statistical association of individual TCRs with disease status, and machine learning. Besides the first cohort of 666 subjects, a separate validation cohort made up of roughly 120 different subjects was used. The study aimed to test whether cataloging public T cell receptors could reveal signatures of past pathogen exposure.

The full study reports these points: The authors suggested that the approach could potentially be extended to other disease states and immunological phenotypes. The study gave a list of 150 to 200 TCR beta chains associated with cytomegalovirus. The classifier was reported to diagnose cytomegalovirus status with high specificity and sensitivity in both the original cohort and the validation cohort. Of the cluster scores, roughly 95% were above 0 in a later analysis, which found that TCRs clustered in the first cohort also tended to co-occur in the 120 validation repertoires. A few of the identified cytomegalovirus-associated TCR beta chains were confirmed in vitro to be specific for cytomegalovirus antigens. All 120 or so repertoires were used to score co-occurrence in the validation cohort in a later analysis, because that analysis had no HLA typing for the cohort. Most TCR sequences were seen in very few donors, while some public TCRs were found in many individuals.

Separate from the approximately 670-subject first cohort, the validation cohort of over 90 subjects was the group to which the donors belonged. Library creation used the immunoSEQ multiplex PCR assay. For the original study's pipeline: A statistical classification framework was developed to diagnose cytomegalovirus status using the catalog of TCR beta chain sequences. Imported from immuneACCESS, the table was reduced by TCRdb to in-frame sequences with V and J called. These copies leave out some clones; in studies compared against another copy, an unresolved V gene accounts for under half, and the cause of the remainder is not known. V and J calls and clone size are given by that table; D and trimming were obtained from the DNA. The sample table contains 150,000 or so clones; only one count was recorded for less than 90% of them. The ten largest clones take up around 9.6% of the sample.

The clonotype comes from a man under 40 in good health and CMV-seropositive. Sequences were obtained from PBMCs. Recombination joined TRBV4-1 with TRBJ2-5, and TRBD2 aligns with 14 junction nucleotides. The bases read TGCGCCAGCAGCCTAAGAGGACTAGCGGGGGGCGTAGACTTC. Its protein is CASSLRGLAGGVDF.